The 8 T cell receptor beta chains given below trace back to one sample, sequenced in a study of post-analysis software for immune sequencing data. Findings of the study overall: Patients used roughly five TRBV segments, including TRBV5-6, TRBV5-1 and TRBV20-1, more often than controls.

For these receptors, no antigen is known. Unique molecular identifiers were present in the TCR beta cDNA libraries. TCRdb reprocessed the PCR reads with MiXCR, giving one entry per CDR3 protein. The sample holds 700,000 to 800,000 distinct CDR3 sequences, around 27% seen once. Material: blood. These receptors were obtained from a girl between 10 and 17 years old with multiple sclerosis.

This clonotype was observed a few times. This chain links TRBV7-9 with TRBJ1-4, with D perhaps matching TRBD1 (6 bases). Germline V gene lookup returns CDR1 SEHNR and CDR2 FQNEAQ (reference sequence). The CDR3 loop spans 14 amino acids. V was cut by 3 bases and J by 5 bases, with 10 bases left in between. The CDR3 DNA follows: TGTGCCAGCAGCTTCTGGACAGAAAATGAAAAACTGTTTTTT. It is translated as CASSFWTENEKLFF.

This clonotype was seen a handful of times. This chain joins TRBV5-1 and TRBJ2-5; the match to TRBD2 covers 11 bases. V trimming: 2 bases; J trimming: 5 bases; junction bases outside the gene matches: 5. Looked up from germline, CDR1 is SGHRS and CDR2 is YFSETQ. CDR3 length equals 15 residues. CDR3 amino acids: CASSFSLAGDETQYF. The DNA for the CDR3 is TGCGCCAGCAGCTTCTCACTAGCGGGAGACGAGACCCAGTACTTC.

This clonotype has just a few counts. The genes are TRBV3-1 and TRBJ2-5; D is possibly TRBD2 (5 bases). The J call may be mistaken, given a closer DNA end match to TRBJ2-7. The CDR3 loop spans 17 amino acids. Germline CDR1 reads LGHDT; CDR2 reads YNNKEL (reference sequence). In DNA, the CDR3 is TGTGCCAGCGCCCCTTGGGGAGTAGATTACCCGGCGGGCGAGCAGTACTTC. Protein: CASAPWGVDYPAGEQYF.

The rearrangement uses TRBV7-2 and TRBJ1-2, with D perhaps matching TRBD1 (5 bases). The V and J ends lost 0 bases and 4 bases respectively, with 12 bases between them. This CDR3 spans 15 amino acids. CDR1 and CDR2 (germline): SGHTA, FQGNSA. The CDR3: CASSLARTRLYGYTF. For the CDR3, the DNA is TGTGCCAGCAGCTTAGCGCGGACAAGGCTCTATGGCTACACCTTC.

This chain links TRBV5-6 with TRBJ2-4; the match to TRBD2 covers 9 bases. The germline CDR1 and CDR2 sequences are SGHDT and YYEEEE. V lost 2 bases and J lost 0; bases outside the gene matches: 3. The CDR3 consists of 16 residues. The CDR3 DNA reads as TGTGCCAGCAGCTTCGGTAGCGGGGGAGCCAAAAACATTCAGTACTTC. It is translated as CASSFGSGGAKNIQYF. The complete variable domain, with remaining parts taken from reference TRBV5-6 and TRBJ2-4, reads DAGVTQSPTHLIKTRGQQVTLRCSPKSGHDTVSWYQQALGQGPQFIFQYYEEEERQRGNFPDRFSGHQFPNYSSELNVNALLLGDSALYLCASSFGSGGAKNIQYFGAGTRLSVL.

The chain has TRBV20-1 and TRBJ1-5; 7 nucleotides agree with TRBD1. The CDR3 spans 18 residues. CDR1 is DFQATT, CDR2 SNEGSKA, per germline (reference sequence). V lost 6 bases to trimming and J lost 3 bases; unmatched junction nucleotides: 20. The CDR3 region is CSAEIHTGAGTINQPQHF. The CDR3 DNA follows: TGCAGTGCCGAAATTCATACAGGGGCGGGGACGATCAATCAGCCCCAGCATTTT.

The chain is built from TRBV20-1 and TRBJ2-7; the match to TRBD1 covers 7 bases. The length of the CDR3 is 14 residues. CDR1 and CDR2 (germline): DFQATT, SNEGSKA (reference sequence). J gave up 3 bases and V 6 bases, and 11 bases lay outside the gene matches. CDR3 amino acids: CSATRQTGNYEQYF. CDR3 sequence (DNA): TGCAGTGCAACTCGCCAGACAGGGAACTACGAGCAGTACTTC.

This clonotype was detected only a few times. The rearrangement links TRBV9 to TRBJ2-1; the D gene is possibly TRBD1 (6 bases). V lost 4 bases and J 0 bases, leaving 14 bases between the germline ends. The CDR3 runs 16 residues. Germline V CDR1 and CDR2: SGDLS, YYNGEE. For the CDR3, the DNA is TGTGCCAGCAGCCCCACAGACAGGTACTCCTACAATGAGCAGTTCTTC. Translated: CASSPTDRYSYNEQFF.